These T cell receptor beta chains were read from a single sample in a study of control samples from healthy donors and cancer patients. Assay used: immunoSEQ multiplex PCR; TCRdb lists only in-frame clones, some missing. The data show 150,000 to 200,000 clones, roughly 89% seen once. Input material: blood. The receptors stem from a woman aged 45-60 years in good health. Each CDR3 is given with its conserved first and last residue. A D gene is named only where the DNA matches it firmly. The size of a clone is reported for some rows only, either as once, few or many, or as a class for expanded clones.

CDR3nt	CDR3aa	v_gene	abundance	d_gene	j_gene
TGTGCCAGCAGCTTAAGGACGGGGTCTGGAAACACCATATATTTT	CASSLRTGSGNTIYF	TRBV7-8	-	-	TRBJ1-3
TGTGCCAGCACCACTGTTGGGCAAGTAAACACTGAAGCTTTCTTT	CASTTVGQVNTEAFF	TRBV6-5	-	-	TRBJ1-1
TGTGCCAGCAGCTTAAAGGTAGCGGGGTTACACGAGCAGTACTTC	CASSLKVAGLHEQYF	TRBV5-4	-	TRBD2	TRBJ2-7
TGTGCCACCACCGGGGCTGCGGCCAATCAGCCCCAGCATTTT	CATTGAAANQPQHF	TRBV24-1	few	-	TRBJ1-5
TGTGCCAGCAGCTGGAGGGTCCCTAGCGGTGCCTACAATGAGCAGTTCTTC	CASSWRVPSGAYNEQFF	TRBV5-6	-	TRBD2	TRBJ2-1
TGTGCCACCAGCAGAGGGGATGGGTCTGGAAACACCATATATTTT	CATSRGDGSGNTIYF	TRBV15	once	-	TRBJ1-3
TGTGCCAGTGGGGGCTCTGGGGCCAACGTCCTGACTTTC	CASGGSGANVLTF	TRBV28	-	-	TRBJ2-6
TGTGCCAGCAGCCCCACAAGGGAGCGGGACAATGAGCAGTTCTTC	CASSPTRERDNEQFF	TRBV7-3	-	-	TRBJ2-1
TGTGCCAGCAGGCGGACAGGGAATCAGCCCCAGCATTTT	CASRRTGNQPQHF	TRBV27	-	TRBD1	TRBJ1-5
TGTGCCTGGACCCCGGGACAGAGAAATGAAAAACTGTTTTTT	CAWTPGQRNEKLFF	TRBV30	-	TRBD1	TRBJ1-4
TGTGCCAGTAGTTTCCCTCGGGACAGGGAGGGAGAAAAACTGTTTTTT	CASSFPRDREGEKLFF	TRBV19	-	TRBD1	TRBJ1-4
TGTGCCTGGAGTGGCCAGGGGGTCGGGGAGCTGTTTTTT	CAWSGQGVGELFF	TRBV30	-	TRBD1	TRBJ2-2
TGTGCCAGCAGCTTTAACGGGTACAATGAGCAGTTCTTC	CASSFNGYNEQFF	TRBV11-1	-	-	TRBJ2-1
TGTGCCAGCAGCGCCCGGACAGGGCCCACCTACGAGCAGTACTTC	CASSARTGPTYEQYF	TRBV9	-	TRBD1	TRBJ2-7
TGTGCCAGCTCACCAGTGACGGGAGAGCAGTTCTTC	CASSPVTGEQFF	TRBV18	-	-	TRBJ2-1
TGTGCCAGCAGCCGGAGGACAGGAGGGCGTGAAGCTTTCTTT	CASSRRTGGREAFF	TRBV3-1/TRBV3-2	-	TRBD1	TRBJ1-1
TGTGCCAGTACCACAAATGGTGGCTACACCTTC	CASTTNGGYTF	TRBV19	-	-	TRBJ1-2
TGTGCCAGCTCATCGACAGGGGGCATCGACACCATATATTTT	CASSSTGGIDTIYF	TRBV18	-	TRBD1	TRBJ1-3
TGTAGGGTGGCTAGCGGAAACACCGGGGAGCTGTTTTTT	CRVASGNTGELFF	TRBV28	-	TRBD2	TRBJ2-2
TGTGCCAGTAGTATGGTCCTCCCTAGCAATCAGCCCCAGCATTTT	CASSMVLPSNQPQHF	TRBV19	-	-	TRBJ1-5
TGTGCCTGGAGTGTTTCAGGGAGAGGTGGAAACACCATATATTTT	CAWSVSGRGGNTIYF	TRBV30	-	-	TRBJ1-3
TGCGCCAGCAGCCAAGAAGGGGTTGGATCTGAAGCTTTCTTT	CASSQEGVGSEAFF	TRBV4-3	-	-	TRBJ1-1
TGTGCCAGCAGCGACAGGGGACTTACCTACGAGCAGTACTTC	CASSDRGLTYEQYF	TRBV28	-	TRBD1	TRBJ2-7
TGTGCCAGCAGCGGGCGGTCGGGTGCCGTGGGGCAAGAGACCCAGTACTTC	CASSGRSGAVGQETQYF	TRBV9	-	-	TRBJ2-5
TGTGCCAGCAGCTTGTTTGGACAGGGAAAGGAGTCCAATGAGCAGTTCTTC	CASSLFGQGKESNEQFF	TRBV7-9	-	TRBD1	TRBJ2-1
TGTGCCAGCAGTGAATTCGGGAACACTGAAGCTTTCTTT	CASSEFGNTEAFF	TRBV2	-	-	TRBJ1-1
TGTGCCAGCAGTCCGCGTGACAGGGGGGCCTATGGCTACACCTTC	CASSPRDRGAYGYTF	TRBV27	-	TRBD1	TRBJ1-2
TGCAGTGCTAGTGTGGCAGGCCTTAGGGAGCTGTTTTTT	CSASVAGLRELFF	TRBV20-1	-	-	TRBJ2-2
TGTGCCAGCAGCTTATCAGGGCAGTTCGGCTACACCTTC	CASSLSGQFGYTF	TRBV7-3	-	-	TRBJ1-2
TGTGCCAGCAGCCAAGATTGGCTAGCGGGGGGTTACAATGAGCAGTTCTTC	CASSQDWLAGGYNEQFF	TRBV4-2	-	TRBD2	TRBJ2-1
TGCGCCAGCAGCCTGGGCGGGGGACAGGGGACCTCTGGGGCCAACGTCCTGACTTTC	CASSLGGGQGTSGANVLTF	TRBV4-3	-	TRBD1	TRBJ2-6
TGTGCCAGCAGCGTAGTTATTGGGGGAGGTGGCTACACCTTC	CASSVVIGGGGYTF	TRBV9	-	-	TRBJ1-2
TGTGCCAGCAGATTGACAGAAAGGTTCACCGGGGAGCTGTTTTTT	CASRLTERFTGELFF	TRBV7-8	-	-	TRBJ2-2
TGTGCCAGCAGTCCCCTAGCGGCCCAAGAGACCCAGTACTTC	CASSPLAAQETQYF	TRBV3-1/TRBV3-2	-	TRBD2	TRBJ2-5
TGCGCCAGCAGCTTGGATTTGGTTGTCTATGGCTACACCTTC	CASSLDLVVYGYTF	TRBV5-1	-	-	TRBJ1-2
TGTGCCAGCACAAGGGGCACCGGCGGCAATCAGCCCCAGCATTTT	CASTRGTGGNQPQHF	TRBV2	many	-	TRBJ1-5
TGTGCCAGCAGCCCCTTGGGACCAGGGGATTACGAGCAGTACTTC	CASSPLGPGDYEQYF	TRBV4-2	-	-	TRBJ2-7
TGCAGCGTTGAAAGCCGCGGTGACAGGGGGGTCTACGAGCAGTACTTC	CSVESRGDRGVYEQYF	TRBV29-1	-	TRBD1	TRBJ2-7
TGTGCCAGCAGGGGGAGCCGCTACAATGAGCAGTTCTTC	CASRGSRYNEQFF	TRBV12-3/TRBV12-4	few	-	TRBJ2-1
TGCGCCAGCAGCTTTGGGGCAACTAATGAAAAACTGTTTTTT	CASSFGATNEKLFF	TRBV5-1	-	-	TRBJ1-4
TGTGCCAGCTCACCAGGGCCCATTGCTAACTATGGCTACACCTTC	CASSPGPIANYGYTF	TRBV18	once	-	TRBJ1-2
TGTGCCATCAGGGAGGCAGGGGTGGCCGGGGAGCTGTTTTTT	CAIREAGVAGELFF	TRBV10-3	-	-	TRBJ2-2
TGTGCCAGCGGGGGGGCGGTCTCTGGAAACACCATATATTTT	CASGGAVSGNTIYF	TRBV28	-	-	TRBJ1-3
TGTGCCCCCGTAGAGGCTGGCCCCCAGCATTTT	CAPVEAGPQHF	TRBV6-7	-	-	TRBJ1-5
TGTGCCAGCAGTCGACTAGCGCTTTCCTACGAGCAGTACTTC	CASSRLALSYEQYF	TRBV27	-	TRBD2	TRBJ2-7
TGTGCCAGCAGCCGCCTTAGCGGGAACTACGAGCAGTACTTC	CASSRLSGNYEQYF	TRBV9	-	TRBD2	TRBJ2-7
TGTGCCAGCAGCCCAGTCGACAGGGCTGGGGCCAACGTCCTGACTTTC	CASSPVDRAGANVLTF	TRBV7-2	-	TRBD1	TRBJ2-6
TGTGCCAGCAGTTTAAGCCCTAGCAATCAGCCCCAGCATTTT	CASSLSPSNQPQHF	TRBV28	-	-	TRBJ1-5
TGTGCCAGCAGCTCTGCACTAGCGGGGTCCTCCTCCTACAATGAGCAGTTCTTC	CASSSALAGSSSYNEQFF	TRBV5-5	once	TRBD2	TRBJ2-1
TGTGCCACCAGCAGCGGGGGGGCTTCGGGTGAAGCTTTCTTT	CATSSGGASGEAFF	TRBV15	once	-	TRBJ1-1
TGTGCCAGCAGTGAATTGTCGGCCTATGGCTACACCTTC	CASSELSAYGYTF	TRBV25-1	once	-	TRBJ1-2
TGTGCCAGCAGTTTCCAAGATCAGCCCCAGCATTTT	CASSFQDQPQHF	TRBV28	-	-	TRBJ1-5
TGCGCCAGCAGCCAAGTCACCGGTCGGGGAGATACGCAGTATTTT	CASSQVTGRGDTQYF	TRBV4-3	-	-	TRBJ2-3
TGTGCCAGCAGCTTGGAACTAGCTCCCTACAATGAGCAGTTCTTC	CASSLELAPYNEQFF	TRBV5-6	-	-	TRBJ2-1
TGCGCCAGCAGCCAAGATCGGCGGTTGGGGTACACCTTC	CASSQDRRLGYTF	TRBV4-3	many	-	TRBJ1-2